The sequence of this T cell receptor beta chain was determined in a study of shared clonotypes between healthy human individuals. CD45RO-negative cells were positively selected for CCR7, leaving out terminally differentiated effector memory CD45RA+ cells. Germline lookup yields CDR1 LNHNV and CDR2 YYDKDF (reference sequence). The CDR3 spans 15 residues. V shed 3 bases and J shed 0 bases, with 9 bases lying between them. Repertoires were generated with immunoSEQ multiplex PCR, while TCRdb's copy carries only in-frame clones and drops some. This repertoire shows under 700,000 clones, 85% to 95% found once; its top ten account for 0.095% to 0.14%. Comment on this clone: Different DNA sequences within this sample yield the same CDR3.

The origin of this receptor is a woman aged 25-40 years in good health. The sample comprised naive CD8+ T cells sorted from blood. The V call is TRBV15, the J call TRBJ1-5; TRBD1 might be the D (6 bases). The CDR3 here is CATSRDRYSNQPQHF. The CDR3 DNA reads TGTGCCACCAGCAGGGACAGATATAGCAATCAGCCCCAGCATTTT.